Listed below are T cell receptor beta chains from one sample, sequenced in a study of blood T cell repertoires in COVID-19. Clones were read by immunoSEQ multiplex PCR, and TCRdb kept only the in-frame ones, dropping some. The sample carries around 130,000 clones, 90% recorded once. The sequenced sample was peripheral blood. All receptors derive from a man over 45 with active COVID-19. Each CDR3 is given with its conserved first and last residue. The D gene is left open where the match is weak. A clone size is listed for some rows: how often the clone was seen (once, few, many), or a class if it is expanded.

>TRBV6-5|TRBD1|TRBJ2-7|-
CASRRQGAYEQYF
TGTGCCAGCAGACGACAGGGGGCCTACGAGCAGTACTTC
>TRBV7-2|TRBD1|TRBJ1-4|once
CASSILGQGGEKLFF
TGTGCCAGCAGCATACTCGGACAGGGAGGTGAAAAACTGTTTTTT
>TRBV29-1|TRBD1|TRBJ1-1|-
CSVEAGTERYTEAFF
TGCAGCGTTGAAGCCGGGACAGAAAGATACACTGAAGCTTTCTTT
>TRBV7-9|-|TRBJ1-1|-
CASRQRGTTEAFF
TGTGCCAGCAGGCAGAGGGGGACCACTGAAGCTTTCTTT
>TRBV6-4|-|TRBJ1-1|-
CASSSQGNTEAFF
TGTGCCAGCAGTTCTCAGGGGAACACTGAAGCTTTCTTT
>TRBV5-1|-|TRBJ1-6|-
CASSPTLNSYNSPLHF
TGCGCCAGCAGCCCTACGCTGAACTCCTATAATTCACCCCTCCACTTT
>TRBV6-6|-|TRBJ2-1|-
CASSSGFYNEQFF
TGTGCCAGCAGTAGCGGTTTCTACAATGAGCAGTTCTTC
>TRBV6-5|TRBD2|TRBJ2-5|-
CASSYRGGLETQYF
TGTGCCAGCAGTTATCGGGGGGGGTTGGAGACCCAGTACTTC
>TRBV27|-|TRBJ1-2|-
CASSRAANYGYTF
TGTGCCAGCAGCAGGGCGGCTAACTATGGCTACACCTTC
>TRBV2|-|TRBJ2-2|-
CASNQGQGLTGELFF
TGTGCCAGCAACCAGGGGCAGGGGTTGACCGGGGAGCTGTTTTTT
>TRBV7-2|-|TRBJ1-2|-
CASSLGAGNYGYTF
TGTGCCAGCAGCTTGGGGGCAGGGAACTATGGCTACACCTTC
>TRBV5-8|-|TRBJ2-7|-
CASSLTREQYF
TGTGCCAGCAGCCTGACACGGGAGCAGTACTTC
>TRBV28|TRBD1|TRBJ1-2|-
CASSLGQGGGYTF
TGTGCCAGCAGTCTAGGACAGGGGGGCGGCTACACCTTC
>TRBV25-1|TRBD1|TRBJ1-2|-
CASSESGTGGPYGYTF
TGTGCCAGCAGTGAATCGGGGACAGGGGGCCCCTATGGCTACACCTTC
>TRBV5-1|-|TRBJ1-1|many
CASSWGMANTEAFF
TGCGCCAGCAGCTGGGGCATGGCGAACACTGAAGCTTTCTTT
>TRBV5-4|-|TRBJ2-3|-
CASSLTGVGADTQYF
TGTGCCAGCAGCTTGACCGGAGTAGGCGCAGATACGCAGTATTTT
>TRBV7-2|-|TRBJ2-6|-
CASSPGLWANVLTF
TGTGCCAGCAGCCCGGGACTCTGGGCCAACGTCCTGACTTTC
>TRBV12-3/TRBV12-4|-|TRBJ1-1|once
CASSRGATEAFF
TGTGCCAGCAGCAGGGGTGCCACTGAAGCTTTCTTT
>TRBV11-3|-|TRBJ2-6|-
CASSLVGGGGANVLTF
TGTGCCAGCAGCTTAGTAGGGGGTGGAGGGGCCAACGTCCTGACTTTC
>TRBV6-5|-|TRBJ2-5|-
CASSLSRYYSRETQYF
TGTGCCAGCAGTTTGTCCCGGTATTATAGTCGAGAGACCCAGTACTTC
>TRBV10-3|TRBD1|TRBJ2-3|-
CAISDRGQDTQYF
TGTGCCATCAGTGACAGGGGGCAAGATACGCAGTATTTT
>TRBV6-5|-|TRBJ2-2|-
CASSLQGYTGELFF
TGTGCCAGCTCCCTACAGGGTTACACCGGGGAGCTGTTTTTT
>TRBV3-1/TRBV3-2|TRBD2|TRBJ2-5|-
CASSQKGGLAGEETQYF
TGTGCCAGCAGCCAAAAAGGAGGACTAGCGGGAGAAGAGACCCAGTACTTC
>TRBV3-1/TRBV3-2|TRBD2|TRBJ2-7|-
CASSPRDYIYEQYF
TGTGCCAGCAGCCCACGGGACTACATCTACGAGCAGTACTTC
>TRBV5-1|-|TRBJ1-1|once
CASSSSGGTEAFF
TGCGCCAGCAGCTCATCGGGGGGGACTGAAGCTTTCTTT
>TRBV27|TRBD2|TRBJ2-1|-
CASKKGHSGIRVEQFF
TGTGCCAGCAAAAAGGGGCATAGCGGGATAAGGGTTGAGCAGTTCTTC
>TRBV5-1|TRBD1|TRBJ2-2|-
CASSLDREGPGELFF
TGCGCCAGCAGTCTTGACAGGGAAGGCCCCGGGGAGCTGTTTTTT
>TRBV27|TRBD1|TRBJ2-1|-
CASSLIGTGGYDNEQFF
TGTGCCAGCAGTTTAATCGGAACAGGGGGCTACGACAATGAGCAGTTCTTC
>TRBV2|-|TRBJ2-1|-
CASIRRDVLHEQFF
TGTGCCTCTATAAGGCGGGACGTTCTCCATGAGCAGTTCTTC
>TRBV6-2/TRBV6-3|-|TRBJ1-4|-
CASSPPGQRINEKLFF
TGTGCCAGCAGTCCCCCTGGACAGCGAATTAATGAAAAACTGTTTTTT
>TRBV2|TRBD1|TRBJ1-2|-
CARAAPGQGYMGYTF
TGTGCCAGAGCAGCACCGGGACAGGGGTATATGGGCTACACCTTC
>TRBV7-9|TRBD1|TRBJ2-3|-
CATSGTGASDTQYF
TGTGCCACTTCAGGGACAGGGGCCTCAGATACGCAGTATTTT
>TRBV19|-|TRBJ1-5|-
CAGGDVLGQPQHF
TGTGCCGGAGGGGACGTTTTGGGTCAGCCCCAGCATTTT
>TRBV19|TRBD1|TRBJ2-3|-
CASSMTGKGTDTQYF
TGTGCCAGTAGTATGACAGGGAAAGGCACAGATACGCAGTATTTT
>TRBV7-8|-|TRBJ1-2|-
CASSLGEANYGYTF
TGTGCCAGCAGCTTAGGAGAGGCTAACTATGGCTACACCTTC
>TRBV27|TRBD2|TRBJ2-2|-
CASSLRGLGIGELFF
TGTGCCAGCAGTTTACGTGGACTAGGGATCGGGGAGCTGTTTTTT
>TRBV29-1|-|TRBJ1-5|-
CSVRAAGNQPQHF
TGCAGCGTTCGGGCCGCAGGGAATCAGCCCCAGCATTTT
>TRBV27|-|TRBJ2-2|-
CASSSADRPNTGELFF
TGTGCCAGCAGTTCAGCGGACAGACCGAACACCGGGGAGCTGTTTTTT
>TRBV3-1/TRBV3-2|-|TRBJ1-6|-
CASSPVGSSYNSPLHF
TGTGCCAGCAGCCCGGTGGGGAGCTCCTATAATTCACCCCTCCACTTT
>TRBV18|-|TRBJ1-6|few
CASSPPIGQNNSPLHF
TGTGCCAGCTCACCACCGATAGGACAGAATAATTCACCCCTCCACTTT
>TRBV19|TRBD1|TRBJ1-1|-
CASSIGPDRENTEAFF
TGTGCCAGTAGTATAGGCCCTGACAGGGAGAACACTGAAGCTTTCTTT
>TRBV2|-|TRBJ2-4|-
CASSEAPGDIQYF
TGTGCCAGCAGTGAAGCCCCGGGGGACATTCAGTACTTC
>TRBV6-5|-|TRBJ2-5|-
CASSPLDRETQYF
TGTGCCAGCAGTCCCCTAGACCGGGAGACCCAGTACTTC
>TRBV30|-|TRBJ1-1|-
CAWTGVLNTEAFF
TGTGCCTGGACAGGGGTTCTGAACACTGAAGCTTTCTTT
>TRBV5-1|-|TRBJ2-6|-
CASSFRPSGANVLTF
TGCGCCAGCAGCTTTCGTCCCTCTGGGGCCAACGTCCTGACTTTC
>TRBV5-4|TRBD1|TRBJ2-2|-
CASSSSDRKYTGELFF
TGTGCCAGCAGCTCATCGGACAGGAAATACACCGGGGAGCTGTTTTTT
>TRBV7-9|TRBD1|TRBJ2-7|once
CASSLTGAPTYEQYF
TGTGCCAGCAGCTTAACAGGGGCGCCTACCTACGAGCAGTACTTC
>TRBV7-4|-|TRBJ1-5|-
CASSHGGALGSNQPQHF
TGTGCCAGCAGTCACGGGGGGGCTTTGGGGAGCAATCAGCCCCAGCATTTT
>TRBV6-5|-|TRBJ1-1|-
CASSPRGRANTEAFF
TGTGCCAGCAGCCCCAGGGGCAGGGCGAACACTGAAGCTTTCTTT
>TRBV5-3|-|TRBJ2-2|-
CARSLVLNTGELFF
TGTGCCAGAAGCTTGGTACTCAACACCGGGGAGCTGTTTTTT
>TRBV5-6|TRBD2|TRBJ2-5|-
CASSWWTSGQETQYF
TGTGCCAGCAGCTGGTGGACTAGCGGCCAAGAGACCCAGTACTTC
>TRBV19|TRBD2|TRBJ2-1|-
CASRKRGTQRDEQFF
TGTGCCAGTAGAAAGCGGGGGACCCAAAGGGATGAGCAGTTCTTC
>TRBV9|-|TRBJ2-1|-
CASSGGTAYNEQFF
TGTGCCAGTTCAGGGGGGACTGCCTACAATGAGCAGTTCTTC
>TRBV11-3|-|TRBJ1-3|-
CASSNRLGGNTIYF
TGTGCCAGCAGCAACAGACTAGGAGGAAACACCATATATTTT
>TRBV28|TRBD1|TRBJ2-3|-
CASSLIMGTGSLTDTQYF
TGTGCCAGCAGTTTAATAATGGGGACAGGTTCCCTCACAGATACGCAGTATTTT
>TRBV10-3|TRBD1|TRBJ2-1|-
CAISEAPLDRGGDEQFF
TGTGCCATCAGTGAGGCCCCCCTGGACAGGGGAGGCGATGAGCAGTTCTTC
>TRBV28|-|TRBJ2-1|-
CASSPIGRNNEQFF
TGTGCCAGCAGCCCAATCGGGAGAAACAATGAGCAGTTCTTC
>TRBV3-1/TRBV3-2|-|TRBJ1-4|-
CASCTDFGGGRKGKLFF
TGTGCCAGCTGCACAGACTTCGGGGGGGGGCGCAAGGGAAAACTGTTTTTT
>TRBV6-5|TRBD2|TRBJ2-2|-
CASKFGEGVSGELFF
TGTGCCAGCAAGTTTGGGGAGGGCGTCTCCGGGGAGCTGTTTTTT